The subject of this entry is one TCR beta chain. Its antigen has not been determined. Base qualities are not at hand, and no much larger clone is one base apart. Receptors were amplified or captured by the immunoSEQ multiplex PCR assay. In the authors' own workflow: A statistical classification framework was built to diagnose cytomegalovirus status from the catalog of TCR beta chain sequences. What TCRdb holds here is the immuneACCESS table cut down to in-frame rearrangements. Part of the clones is not present; checked against another copy, under half of the missing clones reflect an unresolved V gene, and the others are unexplained. Clone size and the V and J calls come from that table; the DNA yielded D and trimming. The sample contains about 140,000 clones, 86% of them found a single time. Approximately 3% of the sample is taken by the ten largest. Separate from the approximately 670-subject first cohort, the validation cohort of roughly 120 subjects was the group to which the donors belonged.

This sample was taken from a study of cytomegalovirus exposure and HLA in healthy donors (TCRdb year 2017). Regarding the study in general: A later analysis indicated that the 120 validation repertoires were generated on the platform also employed for the roughly 650 repertoires of the first cohort. The study was designed to test whether signatures of past pathogen exposure could be identified by cataloging public T cell receptors. In addition to the first cohort of hundreds of subjects, a separate validation cohort of about 120 different subjects was used. To predict cytomegalovirus infection status, the study brought together high-throughput TCR immunosequencing, statistical association of individual TCRs with disease status, and machine learning. Findings and caveats that apply to the study as a whole: All 120 or so repertoires were used to score co-occurrence in the validation cohort in a later analysis, because that analysis had no HLA typing for the cohort. Cytomegalovirus status was reported to be diagnosed by the classifier with high specificity and sensitivity in both the original and validation cohorts. Of the cluster scores, roughly 93% were above 0 in a later analysis, which found that TCRs clustered in the first cohort also tended to co-occur in the 120 or so validation repertoires. In vitro tests confirmed that three of the cytomegalovirus-associated TCR beta chains recognize cytomegalovirus antigens. Across donors, most TCR sequences were observed very rarely, whereas some public TCRs were present in many individuals. A total of 150 or so TCR beta chains were listed by the study as associated with cytomegalovirus. According to the authors, the approach could potentially be generalized to other disease states and immunological phenotypes.

The CDR3 starts with the cysteine, ends with the phenylalanine, and has 16 residues. Only the CDR3 part of the read is kept: 48 bases, read in frame from the first base. CDR1 and CDR2 are read off the germline V gene as SGHDT and YYEEEE. Here V drops 0 bases and J drops 7 bases, and the junction holds 12 bases not matched to any gene. Material: PBMCs. The chain is encoded by TRBV5-6 joined to TRBJ1-1; TRBD1 aligns with 7 central bases. This receptor was taken from a man aged 18 to 35 in good health and CMV-seronegative. The DNA reads as follows: TGTGCCAGCAGCTTGGAAAAGAAGACAGGGATCGGTGAAGCTTTCTTT. It codes for CASSLEKKTGIGEAFF.